The 27 T cell receptor beta chains listed next were all sequenced from one sample in a study of blood T cell repertoires in COVID-19. This table comes from immunoSEQ multiplex PCR, and its TCRdb copy is limited to in-frame clones, with some not included. The table has about 140,000 clones, around 84% seen once. Sequenced sample: peripheral blood. The source of these receptors is a woman aged 55-75 years with acute or convalescent COVID-19.

This clone is classed as medium-sized. V gene TRBV12-5 combines with J gene TRBJ2-1; D is uncertain. Germline CDR1 LGHNT, CDR2 FRNRAP. Trimming cost V 5 bases and J 1 base, with 9 bases left between them. The length of the CDR3 is 14 residues. The CDR3 region has the DNA TGTGCTAGTGGTATTCCTAGTTCCTACAATGAGCAGTTCTTC. Its translation: CASGIPSSYNEQFF.

The V and J genes are TRBV12-5 and TRBJ1-4; 8 bases are shared with TRBD1. Germline CDR1 is LGHNT and CDR2 is FRNRAP. The CDR3 length is 21 residues. The J segment lost 8 bases and the V segment lost 1 base, leaving 24 bases of the junction unmatched. CDR3 sequence reads: CASGLGSYTMDRDLSKEKLFF. The CDR3 DNA sequence: TGTGCTAGTGGTTTGGGGTCATATACAATGGACAGGGACTTGAGTAAGGAAAAACTGTTTTTT.

The chain is built from TRBV11-3 and TRBJ1-2; the match to TRBD1 covers 9 bases. There are 15 residues in the CDR3. Germline CDR1 is SGHNT and CDR2 is YENEEA. Trimming at V came to 5 bases and at J to 4 bases, leaving 8 bases not matched to a gene. Here the CDR3 DNA reads TGTGCCAGCAGCCCAGGACAGGGGCGCCCCTATGGCTACACCTTC. Translation: CASSPGQGRPYGYTF.

Of note for this clone: Because the CDR3's place on the DNA is in doubt, the DNA is left out and the CDR3 is given as listed by TCRdb. The genes are TRBV7-2 and TRBJ1-2. With termini counted, the CDR3 has 13 amino acids. Germline V gene sequence: CDR1 SGHTA, CDR2 FQGNSA. This chain's CDR3 is CASSFGGGTGSRF.

The chain couples TRBV21-1 to TRBJ1-4; the table assigns TRBD1, which was not confirmed against the DNA. TRBV21-1 is tagged as a pseudogene. The CDR3 runs 15 residues. CDR3 residues: CASLLPRGLKGKLFF. The CDR3, as DNA: TGTGCCAGCCTTCTCCCCAGGGGCCTTAAGGGAAAACTGTTTTTT.

This clone was picked up a small number of times. V gene TRBV10-3 combines with J gene TRBJ1-1; D is unresolved. This CDR3 is built from 15 residues. Germline V CDR1 and CDR2: ENHRY, SYGVKD. The V gene lost 0 bases and the J gene lost 0 bases, with 8 bases spanning the gap. The CDR3 spells CAISESAGMNTEAFF. CDR3 nucleotide sequence: TGTGCCATCAGTGAGTCGGCGGGAATGAACACTGAAGCTTTCTTT.

The chain uses TRBV30 and TRBJ1-5; 7 bases fit TRBD1. Germline CDR1 is GTSNPN and CDR2 is SVGIG (reference sequence). With V trimmed by 2 bases and J by 6 bases, 7 bases remained unmatched. The CDR3 totals 14 residues. The CDR3 here is CAWSNKGASQPQHF. DNA for the CDR3: TGTGCCTGGAGTAACAAGGGGGCGAGTCAGCCCCAGCATTTT.

The rearrangement joins TRBV4-2 to TRBJ1-2; no clear D. The germline V gene has CDR1 LGHNA and CDR2 YNFKEQ. The germline V and J ends were trimmed by 0 bases and 4 bases, with 18 bases remaining between them. The CDR3 has 17 amino acids. CDR3 sequence: CASSQDGSLGKIYGYTF. The CDR3 DNA follows: TGTGCCAGCAGCCAAGATGGATCACTGGGCAAGATCTATGGCTACACCTTC.

The genes are TRBV6-5 and TRBJ1-6; perhaps TRBD1 as D (5 bases). The CDR3 length is 12 residues. Per germline, CDR1 MNHEY and CDR2 SVGAGI. The V gene lost 8 bases and the J gene lost 9 bases, with 11 bases spanning the gap. This chain's CDR3 is CASGAPSSPLHF. CDR3 nucleotides: TGTGCCAGCGGGGCTCCGAGTTCACCCCTCCACTTT.

The chain is built from TRBV19 and TRBJ1-3; 8 bases match TRBD1. This CDR3 contains 15 residues. Losses at the gene ends were 7 bases for V and 2 bases for J; bases not matched to a gene: 7. Per germline, CDR1 LNHDA and CDR2 SQIVND (reference sequence). CDR3 region: CASIRTGQPGNTIYF. CDR3 sequence (DNA): TGTGCCAGTATCAGGACAGGGCAGCCTGGAAACACCATATATTTT.

The J gene is TRBJ2-2, the V gene TRBV27, with TRBD1 matching 7 bases. CDR3 length: 17 residues. J lost 4 bases, V lost 6 bases, and 14 bases had no gene match. The germline V gene encodes CDR1 MNHEY and CDR2 SMNVEV (reference sequence). The CDR3 loop reads CASRLLGQGVPTGELFF. CDR3 nucleotide sequence: TGTGCCAGCAGGCTACTGGGGCAGGGGGTTCCCACCGGGGAGCTGTTTTTT.

The CDR3 DNA follows: TGTGCCAGCAGCTTAGGTCAGGGTCCCTATGGCTACACCTTC. Protein sequence: CASSLGQGPYGYTF. The chain employs TRBV7-2 and TRBJ1-2, with a possible D match to TRBD1 (5 bases). Germline CDR1 SGHTA, CDR2 FQGNSA. The V end was cut by 1 base, the J end by 4 bases, with 10 bases between. The CDR3 has 14 amino acids.

The chain couples TRBV7-2 to TRBJ2-1, with D tentatively TRBD2 (6 bases). Germline V gene data show CDR1 as SGHTA and CDR2 as FQGNSA. V was pared by 1 base and J by 0 bases, with 7 bases between. The CDR3 has 15 residues. In DNA, the CDR3 is TGTGCCAGCAGCTTAGGCGGGATCTCCTACAATGAGCAGTTCTTC. Its translation is CASSLGGISYNEQFF.

This chain joins TRBV13 and TRBJ2-5, with 8 bases lining up with TRBD2. V gave up 5 bases and J gave up 3 bases; unmatched junction bases: 14. CDR1 PRHDT and CDR2 FYEKMQ come from the germline V gene (reference sequence). This CDR3 region has 17 residues. The CDR3 protein is CASSLINSGTRKETQYF. The CDR3 DNA reads TGTGCCAGCAGCCTAATAAATTCCGGGACTAGAAAAGAGACCCAGTACTTC.

The gene calls are TRBV27 and TRBJ2-1, with TRBD2 matching 7 bases. Germline CDR1 is MNHEY and CDR2 is SMNVEV (reference sequence). The CDR3 length is 12 residues. Germline trimming cut 5 bases from V and 14 bases from J; bases unmatched to any gene: 9. In DNA, the CDR3 is TGTGCCAGCAGTACAGGACTAGGGAGGGAGTTCTTC. Translation gives CASSTGLGREFF.

This clone was observed once. This rearrangement joins TRBV6-1 to TRBJ1-5; no reliable D call. Looked up from germline, CDR1 is MNHNS and CDR2 is SASEGT. The CDR3 sequence is 16 residues long. V was trimmed by 4 bases and J by 0 bases, leaving 13 bases between them. The DNA for the CDR3 is TGTGCCAGCAGTGCGGCAGGCTTTTATAGCAATCAGCCCCAGCATTTT. Its protein product is CASSAAGFYSNQPQHF.

The CDR3 protein is CASSGRVNYGYTF. The DNA for the CDR3 is TGTGCCAGCAGCGGCCGGGTGAACTATGGCTACACCTTC. V and J are TRBV5-8 and TRBJ1-2; D not resolved. Per the germline V gene, CDR1 is SGHTS and CDR2 is YDEGEE. There are 13 residues in the CDR3. V was cut by 4 bases and J by 2 bases, with 9 bases left in between.

This chain uses TRBV21-1 with TRBJ1-4; TRBD1, the D gene given by the table, was not confirmed from the DNA. TRBV21-1 is listed as a pseudogene. The CDR3 is made up of 16 amino acids. The CDR3 bases are TGTGCCAGCAGCAAATACGACAGGGAAGGAGATGAAAAACTGTTTTTT. Protein: CASSKYDREGDEKLFF.

This chain connects TRBV7-2 to TRBJ1-2; 7 bases match TRBD1. Germline CDR1 and CDR2: SGHTA and FQGNSA. The CDR3 contains 14 residues. Unmatched junction bases numbered 4, after V lost 5 bases and J lost 1 base. This CDR3 reads CASSQTGINYGYTF. Here the CDR3 DNA reads TGTGCCAGCAGCCAGACAGGGATTAACTATGGCTACACCTTC.

V gene TRBV5-4 combines with J gene TRBJ1-2; TRBD1 matches at 7 bases. The CDR3 is 14 residues long. Germline V CDR1 and CDR2: SGHNT, YYREEE (reference sequence). V trimming: 4 bases; J trimming: 4 bases; junction bases outside the gene matches: 7. The CDR3 sequence: CASSGPDRVYGYTF. In DNA form, the CDR3 reads TGTGCCAGCAGCGGCCCAGACAGGGTCTATGGCTACACCTTC.

The chain recombines TRBV6-5 with TRBJ2-5; the D is unclear. This CDR3 contains 15 residues. The V and J ends lost 6 bases and 7 bases respectively, with 21 bases between them. Germline CDR1 reads MNHEY; CDR2 reads SVGAGI. CDR3 in amino acids: CASSAIEESLLTQYF. CDR3 sequence (DNA): TGTGCCAGCAGCGCTATCGAGGAGTCGCTTTTGACCCAGTACTTC.

CDR3 DNA sequence: TGCGCCAGCAGTCTAATTACAGAAGAAGAACAGGCGAACATATATCAGCCCCAGCATTTT. It specifies CASSLITEEEQANIYQPQHF. V and J are TRBV23-1 and TRBJ1-5; D might be TRBD1 (5 bases). TRBV23-1 belongs to the ORF category, with a function that is uncertain. The CDR3 loop spans 20 amino acids. With 4 bases removed from V and 5 bases from J, the gap between germline ends came to 30 bases.

J is TRBJ2-5 and V is TRBV4-1; D is possibly TRBD1 (6 bases). The CDR3 has 13 residues. V lost 4 bases and J lost 3, with 9 bases in between. Germline lookup yields CDR1 MGHRA and CDR2 YSYEKL. The CDR3 region is CASSPTGKETQYF. The CDR3 bases are TGCGCCAGCAGCCCCACAGGGAAAGAGACCCAGTACTTC.

A few counts support this clone. The chain recombines TRBV14 with TRBJ2-5; TRBD1 matches at 11 bases. The trim removed 3 bases at V and 6 bases at J, leaving 6 bases unmatched. Germline values: CDR1 SGHDN, CDR2 FVKESK. The CDR3 loop spans 15 amino acids. The CDR3: CASSQPGTGGQTQYF. CDR3 sequence (DNA): TGTGCCAGCAGCCAGCCCGGGACAGGGGGTCAGACCCAGTACTTC.

In the case of this clone: One junction end disagrees with the germline gene, perhaps due to a read error. The rearrangement uses TRBV7-7 and TRBJ1-2; possibly TRBD1 for D (5 bases). Germline V lookup: CDR1 SSHAT, CDR2 FNYEAQ (reference sequence). This CDR3 contains 16 residues. The DNA for the CDR3 is TGTGCTAGCACCTCGAAGAAGCTTGACAGAAATGATGGCTACACCTTC. Encoded protein: CASTSKKLDRNDGYTF.

The chain combines TRBV10-3 with TRBJ2-3; 9 bases match TRBD1. With V trimmed by 6 bases and J by 0 bases, 7 bases remained unmatched. The germline V gene encodes CDR1 ENHRY and CDR2 SYGVKD. The CDR3 consists of 16 residues. The CDR3 DNA is TGTGCCATCAGGACAGGGGGGTCTCGGAGCACAGATACGCAGTATTTT. Translating gives CAIRTGGSRSTDTQYF.

The chain uses TRBV7-2 and TRBJ2-6, with 8 bases fitting TRBD2. CDR1 SGHTA and CDR2 FQGNSA come from the germline V gene. CDR3 length equals 18 residues. The V gene end was trimmed by 1 base and the J gene end by 0 bases; junction bases not matched to a gene: 5. Here the CDR3 reads CASSLVGGGLSGANVLTF. CDR3 nucleotides: TGTGCCAGCAGCTTAGTGGGCGGGGGGCTCTCTGGGGCCAACGTCCTGACTTTC. The full variable domain, with the rest looked up from reference TRBV7-2 and TRBJ2-6, is GAGVSQSPSNKVTEKGKDVELRCDPISGHTALYWYRQSLGQGLEFLIYFQGNSAPDKSGLPSDRFSAERTGGSVSTLTIQRTQQEDSAVYLCASSLVGGGLSGANVLTFGAGSRLTVL.